This T cell receptor beta chain was sequenced for a study of early T cells in non-severe SARS-CoV-2 infection. Study overall: Bulk RNA from unsorted whole blood was sequenced; chains were unpaired.

This clonotype was detected ten times or more. Individual cDNA molecules received unique molecular identifiers. From the 5' RACE reads, TCRdb called clonotypes with MiXCR, one entry per CDR3 protein. The data hold roughly 66,000 distinct CDR3 sequences, with roughly 9% observed a single time. Input material: whole blood. The TCR sequence derives from an adult who was a healthcare worker with PCR-confirmed SARS-CoV-2 infection or an uninfected control (not recorded which).

In DNA, the CDR3 is TGTGCCACCAGTGGTTGGGGGTTCCCCTACAATGAGCAGTTCTTC. The encoded protein is CATSGWGFPYNEQFF. V usage is TRBV24-1 and J usage is TRBJ2-1; D is tentatively TRBD1 or TRBD2 (5 bases each). The ends were cut back, 5 bases at V and 2 bases at J, with 12 bases in the middle. The CDR3 consists of 15 residues. Germline CDR1 KGHDR, CDR2 SFDVKD.